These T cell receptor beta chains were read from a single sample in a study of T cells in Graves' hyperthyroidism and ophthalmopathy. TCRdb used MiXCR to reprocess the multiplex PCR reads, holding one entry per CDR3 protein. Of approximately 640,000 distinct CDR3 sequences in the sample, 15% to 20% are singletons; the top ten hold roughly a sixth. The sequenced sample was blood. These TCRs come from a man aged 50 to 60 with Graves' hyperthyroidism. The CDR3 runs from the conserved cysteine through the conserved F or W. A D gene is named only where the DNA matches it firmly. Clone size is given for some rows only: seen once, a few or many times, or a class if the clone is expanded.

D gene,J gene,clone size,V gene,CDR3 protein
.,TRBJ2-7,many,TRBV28,CATGGPIGSYEQYF
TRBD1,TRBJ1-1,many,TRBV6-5,CASSYSLGTGPMNTEAFF
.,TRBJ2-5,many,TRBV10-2,CATLHLGQQETQYF
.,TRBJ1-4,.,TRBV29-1,CSVEYGGNEKLFF
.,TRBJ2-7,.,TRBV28,CASNLSGYEQYF
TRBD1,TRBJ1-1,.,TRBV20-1,CSARDSMNTEASF
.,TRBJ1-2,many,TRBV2,CASSEEVARGYTF
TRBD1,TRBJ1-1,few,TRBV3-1,CASSRLSGGGRATEAFF
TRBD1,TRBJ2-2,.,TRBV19,CASSIDIGQGASGELFF
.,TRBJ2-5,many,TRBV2,CASSDASWETQYF
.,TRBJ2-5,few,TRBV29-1,CSVFRETQYF
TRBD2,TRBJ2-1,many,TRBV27,CASSPKTSGVDYNEQFF
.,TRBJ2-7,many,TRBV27,CAIRSPSYEQYF
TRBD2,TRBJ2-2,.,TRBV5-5,CASSPRLAGGELFF
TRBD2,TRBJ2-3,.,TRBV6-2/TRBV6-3,CASSYSIGRTDTQYF
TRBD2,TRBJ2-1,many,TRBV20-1,CSADGTKGEQFF
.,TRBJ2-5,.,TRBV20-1,CTTPYRETQYF
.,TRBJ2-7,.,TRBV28,CASRHLRGRSSYEQYF
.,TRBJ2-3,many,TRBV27,CASSLSTIDTDTQYF
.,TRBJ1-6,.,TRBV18,CASSPPSRNNSPLHF
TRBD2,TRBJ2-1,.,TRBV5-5,CASSPGTSGRLWYNEQFF
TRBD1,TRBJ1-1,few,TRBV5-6,CASSLGQGARGHFEAFF
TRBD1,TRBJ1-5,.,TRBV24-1,CATSDAVTGYSNQPKHF
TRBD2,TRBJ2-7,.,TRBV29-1,CSVFGINGGRYLSYEQYF
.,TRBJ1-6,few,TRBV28,CASSPPFDRHNSPLHF
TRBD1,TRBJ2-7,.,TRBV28,CASSSTGGGYEQYF
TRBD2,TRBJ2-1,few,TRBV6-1,CASAAGAVNEQFF
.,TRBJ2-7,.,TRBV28,CASSFRIISYEQYF
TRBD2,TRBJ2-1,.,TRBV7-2,CASSPTSHEQFF
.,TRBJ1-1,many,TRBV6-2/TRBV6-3,CASSYSRRENTEAFF
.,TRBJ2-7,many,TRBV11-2,CASSLAEEYEQYF
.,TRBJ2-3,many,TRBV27,CASSPLGGGSATDTQYF
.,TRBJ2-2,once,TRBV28,CASSLGTPPLFRELFF
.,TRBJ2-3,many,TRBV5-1,CASSKESPGALLSTDTQYF
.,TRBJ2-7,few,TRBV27,CASRDGTYEQYF
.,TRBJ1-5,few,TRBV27,CASSAGQLNQPQHF
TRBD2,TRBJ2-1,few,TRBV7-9,CASSSTRGERFNEQFF
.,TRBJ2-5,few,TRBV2,CASSDEARAYF
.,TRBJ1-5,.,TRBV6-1,CASSEAWRQGNQPQHF